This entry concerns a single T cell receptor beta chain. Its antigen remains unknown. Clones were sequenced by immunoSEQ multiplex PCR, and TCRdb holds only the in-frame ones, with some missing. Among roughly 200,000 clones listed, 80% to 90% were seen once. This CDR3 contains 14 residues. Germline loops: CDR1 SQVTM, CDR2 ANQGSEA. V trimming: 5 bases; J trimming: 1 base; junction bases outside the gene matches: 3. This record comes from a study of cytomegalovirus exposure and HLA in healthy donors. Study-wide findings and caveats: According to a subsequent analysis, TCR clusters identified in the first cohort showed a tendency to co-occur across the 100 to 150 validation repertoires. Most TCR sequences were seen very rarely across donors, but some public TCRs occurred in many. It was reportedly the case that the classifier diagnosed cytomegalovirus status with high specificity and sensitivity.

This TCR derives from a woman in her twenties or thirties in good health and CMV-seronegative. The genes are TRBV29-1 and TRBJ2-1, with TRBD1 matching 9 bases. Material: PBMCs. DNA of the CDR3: TGCAGCGTTCATGACAGGGGGTCCTACAATGAGCAGTTCTTC. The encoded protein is CSVHDRGSYNEQFF.